Included here is one T cell receptor (beta chain) sequence, with context. The CDR3 is made up of 16 amino acids. Germline V gene sequence: CDR1 KGHSH, CDR2 LQKENI. The V and J ends lost 3 bases and 0 bases respectively, with 12 bases between them. The sample belongs to a study of blood T cell repertoires in COVID-19. Data came from immunoSEQ multiplex PCR; TCRdb stores just in-frame clones and leaves some out. The table has more than 400,000 clones, roughly 90% seen once; the top ten hold 0.7%. The sequencing sample was made of PBMCs or T cells enriched from blood (not recorded which). The source is a woman younger than 35 who had recovered from COVID-19. This chain connects TRBV18 to TRBJ1-3; D gene ambiguous. CDR3 in amino acids: CASSPQQATSGNTIYF. The CDR3 DNA is TGTGCCAGCTCACCCCAGCAGGCGACCTCTGGAAACACCATATATTTT.